Following are 27 T cell receptor beta chains from one sample sequenced in a study of Tregs in tolerant kidney transplant recipients. The nonmyeloablative bone marrow transplants came from related graft donors, with transient mixed chimerism. Produced via immunoSEQ multiplex PCR; TCRdb's table is partial and in-frame only. Its clone listing holds 25,000 to 35,000 clones. The sample here was CD4+ T cells from blood (PBMCs), taken 24 months after the transplant. The receptors come from a human patient who received a combined kidney and bone marrow transplant. Some T cells may be supplied by the graft donor.

To note about this clone: Read coverage stops 3 residues before the CDR3 terminus; the germline J gene supplies the remainder. The chain has TRBV20-1 and TRBJ1-5, with TRBD1 matching over 8 bases. Trimming took 6 bases from V and 4 from J; bases not matched to a gene: 14. The CDR3 has 16 amino acids. Germline loops: CDR1 DFQATT, CDR2 SNEGSKA (reference sequence). The CDR3 reads CSAQPRTGKTNQPQHF. The DNA read from the CDR3 is TGCAGTGCCCAACCGAGGACAGGGAAGACGAATCAGCCC.

Notes on this clone: The observed sequence ends 3 residues before the CDR3 terminus, with the missing tail filled in from the germline J gene. V gene TRBV5-1 combines with J gene TRBJ1-2, with 9 nucleotides matching TRBD1. The junction had 4 bases not matched to a gene; V was cut back by 0 bases and J by 7 bases. Looked up from germline, CDR1 is SGHRS and CDR2 is YFSETQ. The CDR3 contains 14 residues. The CDR3 sequence: CASSLDRGQSGYTF. The CDR3 bases that were read are TGCGCCAGCAGCTTGGACAGGGGGCAAAGTGGC.

For this clone: The CDR3 is cut off 3 residues early in the read; its end comes from the germline J gene. The chain recombines TRBV2 with TRBJ2-1; 8 bases fit TRBD2. Unmatched junction bases numbered 8, after V lost 3 bases and J lost 4 bases. This CDR3 has 16 amino acids. From germline, CDR1 is SNHLY and CDR2 FYNNEI. Partial CDR3 DNA: TGTGCCAGCAGTGAGGCAGCGGGAGCCCCATACAATGAG. This gives the protein CASSEAAGAPYNE. The full CDR3 protein is CASSEAAGAPYNEQFF.

On this clone: The CDR3 end falls 3 residues outside the read, so it is completed with the germline J gene. The V call is TRBV20-1, the J call TRBJ1-6; D is ambiguous. Trimming removed 1 base from V and 7 bases from J, with 8 bases in between. CDR1 DFQATT and CDR2 SNEGSKA come from the germline V gene (reference sequence). CDR3 size: 13 residues. The covered CDR3 bases are TGCAGTGCTAGAGCCAGCGGGAATTCACCC. This encodes CSARASGNSP. The entire CDR3 protein reads CSARASGNSPLHF.

Concerning this clone itself: The CDR3 end is not reached by the read, which stops 3 residues before it; the germline J gene fills it in. The chain joins TRBV18 to TRBJ2-7; 9 positions agree with TRBD1. The length of the CDR3 is 14 residues. From germline, CDR1 is KGHSH and CDR2 LQKENI. The trim removed 5 bases at V and 3 bases at J, leaving 5 bases unmatched. Partial CDR3 DNA: TGTGCCAGCTCAACGGGACAGGGATTCTACGAG. It yields the protein CASSTGQGFYE. The full CDR3 sequence reads CASSTGQGFYEQYF.

Notes on this clone: The read falls 3 residues short of the CDR3 end, and the missing part is taken from the germline J gene. The chain combines TRBV5-1 with TRBJ2-7; TRBD1 agrees at 10 bases. CDR3 size: 15 residues. The trim removed 3 bases at V and 5 bases at J, leaving 8 bases unmatched. From germline, CDR1 is SGHRS and CDR2 YFSETQ. Partial CDR3 DNA: TGCGCCAGCAGCTCCGTCGGGACAGGGGACCACGAG. This gives the protein CASSSVGTGDHE. The CDR3 in full is CASSSVGTGDHEQYF.

With respect to this clone: The read falls 3 residues short of the CDR3 end, and the missing part is taken from the germline J gene. V gene TRBV18 combines with J gene TRBJ2-7; possibly TRBD1 for D (6 bases). Germline CDR1 is KGHSH and CDR2 is LQKENI. The CDR3 runs to 14 residues. Trimming stripped 0 bases from V and 4 bases from J, with 10 bases between. The sequenced part of the CDR3 DNA is TGTGCCAGCTCACCACCGGGACAAGAATACGAG. It translates to CASSPPGQEYE. The whole CDR3 protein is CASSPPGQEYEQYF.

About this clone: The read comes to an end 3 residues before the CDR3 does, leaving the germline J gene to fill in the end. The chain joins TRBV2 to TRBJ2-2, with D possibly TRBD1 on 7 matching bases. Trimming pared 4 bases from V and 5 bases from J, leaving 20 bases between. Looked up from germline, CDR1 is SNHLY and CDR2 is FYNNEI. The CDR3 totals 17 residues. This CDR3 reads CASSGQGGFTSTGELFF. The sequenced part of the CDR3 DNA is TGTGCCAGCAGTGGCCAGGGGGGTTTCACATCTACCGGGGAG.

Worth noting for this clone: Coverage ceases 3 residues before the CDR3 finishes, and the germline J gene fills in the end. The chain recombines TRBV7-8 with TRBJ2-5; maybe TRBD2 (6 bases). Looked up from germline, CDR1 is SGHVS and CDR2 is FQNEAQ. The V end lost 3 bases, the J end lost 2 bases, and 7 bases lay between the germline ends. This CDR3 contains 13 residues. This chain's CDR3 is CASSFGLQETQYF. The part of the CDR3 DNA that was read is TGTGCCAGCAGCTTCGGACTACAAGAGACC.

To note about this clone: With the read ending 3 residues before the CDR3 end, the germline J gene is used to fill in that end. The genes are TRBV19 and TRBJ2-1; weak D call: TRBD2 (5 bases). The germline V gene has CDR1 LNHDA and CDR2 SQIVND (reference sequence). V shed 6 bases and J shed 3 bases, with 15 bases lying between them. The CDR3 is 15 residues long. The part of the CDR3 DNA that was read is TGTGCCAGTAGGCCAACTAGTTCCCACTACAATGAG. Encoded protein: CASRPTSSHYNE. The complete CDR3 reads CASRPTSSHYNEQFF.

Comments on this clone: The read is 3 residues too short to cover the CDR3 end, so that end is filled in from the germline J gene. This chain joins TRBV7-2 and TRBJ2-1, with 7 nucleotides matching TRBD1. This CDR3 has 14 amino acids. V trimming: 5 bases; J trimming: 5 bases; junction bases outside the gene matches: 6. Germline CDR1 and CDR2: SGHTA and FQGNSA. The CDR3 sequence is CASSRGTAHNEQFF. CDR3 DNA, as far as it was read: TGTGCCAGCAGCCGTGGGACAGCCCACAATGAG.

A note on this clone: The read terminates 3 residues before the CDR3 end, so the remaining end is supplied by the germline J gene. The V call is TRBV6-1, the J call TRBJ2-7; 8 nucleotides match TRBD1. The CDR3 runs to 15 residues. After removal of 3 bases from V and 4 bases from J, the junction contained 8 bases not matched to a gene. The germline V gene has CDR1 MNHNS and CDR2 SASEGT. CDR3 protein: CASSDPRQGKYEQYF. The part of the CDR3 DNA that was read is TGTGCCAGCAGTGATCCGCGACAGGGGAAATACGAG.

In regard to this clone: The CDR3 end is not reached by the read, which stops 3 residues before it; the germline J gene fills it in. The V call is TRBV18, the J call TRBJ2-3; possibly TRBD1 for D (6 bases). Germline CDR1 reads KGHSH; CDR2 reads LQKENI. The CDR3 has 14 residues. V lost 4 bases, J lost 0 bases, and 8 bases lay in between. CDR3 sequence reads: CASSRGLSTDTQYF. CDR3 bases read: TGTGCCAGCTCACGGGGGCTTAGCACAGATACG.

With regard to this clone: The read stops 3 residues short of the end of the CDR3; the missing end is completed from the germline J gene. This sequence joins TRBV20-1 and TRBJ1-1; tentatively, D is TRBD1 (5 bases). CDR1 is DFQATT, CDR2 SNEGSKA, per germline (reference sequence). V gave up 6 bases and J gave up 4 bases, with 12 bases separating them. The length of the CDR3 is 12 residues. The CDR3 DNA, read in part, is TGCAGTGCCAGGACGGGGGGCACTGAA. Amino acid sequence: CSARTGGTE. In full, the CDR3 reads CSARTGGTEAFF.

With respect to this clone: From the germline J gene comes the end of the CDR3, since the read stops 3 residues before it. This sequence joins TRBV2 and TRBJ2-7; D is unclear. Trimming shortened V by 2 bases and J by 1 base, and 6 bases separated the two germline ends. Germline V gives CDR1 SNHLY, CDR2 FYNNEI. The CDR3 is 13 amino acids. This CDR3 reads CASSEQVSYEQYF. CDR3 bases read: TGTGCCAGCAGTGAACAGGTTTCCTACGAG.

About this clone itself: Sequencing ends 3 residues short of the CDR3 end; the germline J gene provides the rest. V is TRBV13 and J is TRBJ2-5; 8 nucleotides align to TRBD2. This CDR3 contains 14 residues. The junction had 3 bases not matched to a gene; V was cut back by 3 bases and J by 3 bases. The germline V gene has CDR1 PRHDT and CDR2 FYEKMQ (reference sequence). The DNA read from the CDR3 is TGTGCCAGCAGCTTCTTTAGCGGGGAAGAGACC. It translates to CASSFFSGEET. The whole CDR3 region reads CASSFFSGEETQYF.

CDR3 amino acids: CAISESGDRGSGANVLTF. The CDR3 DNA, read in part, is TGTGCCATCAGTGAGTCGGGGGACAGGGGCTCTGGGGCCAACGTC. The genes are TRBV10-3 and TRBJ2-6; TRBD1 matches 10 bases. Read sequence stops 3 residues before the CDR3 end, and the germline J gene provides the missing end. This CDR3 contains 18 residues. The V gene end was trimmed by 0 bases and the J gene end by 0 bases; junction bases not matched to a gene: 2. Germline CDR1 and CDR2: ENHRY and SYGVKD.

Of note for this clone: The read terminates 3 residues ahead of where the CDR3 ends, so the germline J gene completes it. V and J are TRBV5-4 and TRBJ1-1; D is perhaps TRBD1 (5 bases). CDR1 and CDR2 from the germline V gene are SGHNT and YYREEE (reference sequence). The V end lost 4 bases, the J end lost 1 base, and 14 bases lay between the germline ends. This CDR3 is 15 amino acids long. CDR3 bases read: TGTGCCAGCAGCGGGAGGGCAGGGTGGAACACTGAA. The encoded protein is CASSGRAGWNTE. The CDR3, in full, reads CASSGRAGWNTEAFF.

As concerns this clone: The CDR3 extends 3 residues past the end of the read, so its final part is completed from the germline J gene. The chain combines TRBV20-1 with TRBJ1-4, with D perhaps matching TRBD1 (6 bases). V was cut by 0 bases and J by 6 bases, with 14 bases left in between. Germline CDR1 and CDR2: DFQATT and SNEGSKA (reference sequence). There are 15 residues in the CDR3. CDR3 DNA, as far as it was read: TGCAGTGCTAGAGATTACAGGGCGGGAGATGAAAAA. Protein: CSARDYRAGDEK. The CDR3 reads in full as CSARDYRAGDEKLFF.

Of note for this clone: The read gets to within 3 residues of the CDR3 end, and the germline J gene fills in the rest. V and J are TRBV11-2 and TRBJ1-4; TRBD1 aligns across 7 bases. Trimming cost V 5 bases and J 8 bases; bases outside gene matches: 11. There are 15 residues in the CDR3. Germline CDR1 and CDR2: SGHAT and FQNNGV. CDR3 loop: CASSPQGTAQEKLFF. The DNA read from the CDR3 is TGTGCCAGCAGCCCCCAGGGGACAGCACAGGAAAAA. Full variable domain (rest looked up from reference TRBV11-2 and TRBJ1-4): EAGVAQSPRYKIIEKRQSVAFWCNPISGHATLYWYQQILGQGPKLLIQFQNNGVVDDSQLPKDRFSAERLKGVDSTLKIQPAKLEDSAVYLCASSPQGTAQEKLFFGSGTQLSVL.

About this clone itself: The read terminates 3 residues ahead of where the CDR3 ends, so the germline J gene completes it. The rearrangement links TRBV6-2 or TRBV6-3 to TRBJ2-7, with 8 positions matching TRBD1. CDR1 MNHEY and CDR2 SVGEGT come from the germline V gene. V was pared by 6 bases and J by 3 bases, with 7 bases of the junction left unmatched. The CDR3 loop spans 14 amino acids. CDR3 in amino acids: CASRTWTGNYEQYF. The covered CDR3 bases are TGTGCCAGCAGAACTTGGACAGGGAACTACGAG.

Note on this clone: The read ends 3 residues early relative to the CDR3; the germline J gene fills the gap. The chain is built from TRBV5-1 and TRBJ1-1, with TRBD1 matching 9 bases. CDR3 length equals 16 residues. V trimming: 3 bases; J trimming: 4 bases; junction bases outside the gene matches: 10. Germline CDR1 is SGHRS and CDR2 is YFSETQ. The CDR3 reads CASSSGQGPKGTEAFF. The CDR3 DNA, read in part, is TGCGCCAGCAGCTCCGGACAGGGGCCGAAGGGCACTGAA.

Concerning this clone: The CDR3 end is not reached by the read, which stops 3 residues before it; the germline J gene fills it in. The chain has TRBV10-2 and TRBJ1-1; maybe TRBD1 (6 bases). Germline V lookup: CDR1 WSHSY, CDR2 SAAADI. This CDR3 spans 16 amino acids. The V and J ends lost 3 bases and 0 bases respectively, with 14 bases between them. This CDR3 reads CASSDYREAVNTEAFF. CDR3 DNA, as far as it was read: TGCGCCAGCAGTGATTACAGGGAAGCTGTGAACACTGAA.

Details on this clone: Read coverage stops 3 residues before the CDR3 terminus; the germline J gene supplies the remainder. The rearrangement joins TRBV10-3 to TRBJ2-7; 8 bases are shared with TRBD2. V dropped 8 bases and J dropped 1; count of bases not matched to a gene: 4. The CDR3 is 13 residues long. CDR1 and CDR2 from the germline V gene are ENHRY and SYGVKD. This CDR3 reads CAIGPSGSYEQYF. The covered CDR3 bases are TGTGCCATCGGCCCTAGCGGGTCCTACGAG.

About this clone: The sequence runs out 3 residues before the end of the CDR3; the remainder is reconstructed from the germline J gene. This chain uses TRBV5-1 with TRBJ2-2, with 7 bases aligning to TRBD1. V shed 5 bases and J 6 bases; nucleotides not matched to a gene: 4. CDR1 SGHRS and CDR2 YFSETQ come from the germline V gene. The CDR3 totals 13 residues. CDR3 in amino acids: CASSSQGAGELFF. The DNA read from the CDR3 is TGCGCCAGCAGTTCCCAGGGGGCCGGGGAG.

On this clone: The observed sequence ends 3 residues before the CDR3 terminus, with the missing tail filled in from the germline J gene. This chain uses TRBV7-6 with TRBJ2-7; D is unclear. The CDR3 is made up of 13 amino acids. Germline CDR1 reads SGHVS; CDR2 reads FNYEAQ. V lost 7 bases, J lost 1 base, and 11 bases lay in between. The CDR3 DNA, read in part, is TGTGCCAGCAATCTAGGCCCTTCCTACGAG. This gives the protein CASNLGPSYE. In full, the CDR3 reads CASNLGPSYEQYF.

Concerning this clone itself: The read ends 3 residues shy of where the CDR3 ends; the end is completed using the germline J gene. This chain connects TRBV7-3 to TRBJ2-2; D uncertain. V was pared by 7 bases and J by 0 bases, with 9 bases between. The germline V gene has CDR1 SGHTA and CDR2 FQGTGA. The CDR3 length is 14 residues. The CDR3 sequence: CASTLFANTGELFF. The covered CDR3 bases are TGTGCCAGCACCCTGTTCGCGAACACCGGGGAG.